The sample holds many counts of the clone carrying this T cell receptor beta chain. The data stem from a study of T cells after yellow fever vaccination. Overall study context: For low cell numbers, libraries were made with SMART-Seq v4 Ultra Low Input.

MiXCR, applied by TCRdb to the 5' RACE reads, yields one record per CDR3 protein. The table shows roughly 120,000 distinct CDR3 sequences, with approximately 8.4% occurring only once. The origin of this receptor is a man aged 25-40 years who received the YFV17D yellow fever vaccine. Sample: CD8+ T cells sorted from PBMCs, taken 45 days after the yellow fever booster vaccination.

CDR3 sequence (DNA): TGTGCCAGCAGTGAACGAGGAATGGGCAATGAGCAGTTCTTC. This encodes CASSERGMGNEQFF. This chain connects TRBV2 to TRBJ2-1; D unclear. Trimming pared 2 bases from V and 6 bases from J, leaving 11 bases between. The CDR3 sequence is 14 residues long. Germline lookup yields CDR1 SNHLY and CDR2 FYNNEI.